This T cell receptor beta chain was recovered during a study of a mutant IDH1 vaccine in newly diagnosed glioma. As for the study in general: Those enrolled had earlier been treated with radiotherapy, temozolomide, or both, mostly both.

Germline-derived CDR1 and CDR2 are DFQATT and SNEGSKA (reference sequence). CDR3 size: 9 residues. Described time point: week 35, safety follow-up. Doses of 300 ug of mutant IDH1 20-mer peptide were given with topical imiquimod. Here immunoSEQ multiplex PCR was the method, and the copy in TCRdb shows in-frame clones only, minus some. The sample carries some 29,000 clones, under 85% recorded once. Concerning this clone: Antigen specificity is unknown. A junction end diverges from the germline sequence, so it may reflect a read error.

The receptor was derived from a woman aged 25 to 45 with glioma. Some clones in this sample may be carry-over from other donors' samples. The sample in question was PBMCs, obtained from a glioma patient whose treatment included an IDH1 peptide vaccine. This chain connects TRBV20-1 to TRBJ1-1; TRBD1 aligns across 7 bases. Written as DNA, the CDR3 is TGCAGTGCTGGATCAGGGGGTGGGTTC. Encoded protein: CSAGSGGGF.